The 22 T cell receptor beta chains listed next were all sequenced from one sample in a study of glioma-infiltrating T cells. The iRepertoire nested amplicon-rescue multiplex PCR amplified TCR alpha and beta CDR3s from RNA. TCRdb re-analysed the multiplex PCR reads in MiXCR, keeping a single row per CDR3 protein. In the table there are more than 350,000 distinct CDR3 sequences, roughly 41% of which are singletons. Sample: glioma tissue, nonneoplastic brain tissue, or PBMCs (not recorded which). The origin of the receptors is a human donor with low-grade glioma or glioblastoma, undergoing nonglioma brain surgery, or in good health (not recorded which).

This clonotype was counted ten times or more. This rearrangement joins TRBV28 to TRBJ1-5; TRBD1 matches at 8 bases. The CDR3 sequence is 14 residues long. Trimming cost V 3 bases and J 6 bases; bases outside gene matches: 4. Germline V lookup: CDR1 MDHEN, CDR2 SYDVKM. CDR3 region: CASSFGTGGQPQHF. CDR3 DNA: TGTGCCAGCAGTTTCGGGACAGGTGGTCAGCCCCAGCATTTT.

The genes are TRBV6-2 or TRBV6-3 and TRBJ1-1, with a possible D match to TRBD1 (6 bases). Trimming took off 6 bases at V and 1 base at J, with 12 bases between the two ends. CDR3 length: 14 amino acids. In germline, CDR1 is MNHEY, CDR2 SVGEGT. The CDR3: CASRWTVRNTEAFF. The CDR3 DNA sequence: TGTGCCAGCAGGTGGACAGTTCGGAACACTGAAGCTTTCTTT.

With regard to this clonotype: Possible read error: a much larger clone is one base away. The rearrangement uses TRBV6-1 and TRBJ2-7; D is unclear. From germline, CDR1 is MNHNS and CDR2 SASEGT. V lost 2 bases, J lost 7 bases, and 12 bases lay in between. CDR3 length equals 13 residues. CDR3 nucleotide sequence: TGTGCCAGCAGTGAATTGATAATTAATGAGCAGTACTTC. Translating gives CASSELIINEQYF.

The chain combines TRBV5-4 with TRBJ2-3; D unclear. Germline CDR1 and CDR2: SGHNT and YYREEE (reference sequence). V lost 0 bases to trimming and J lost 0 bases, with 8 bases between them. The CDR3 runs to 15 residues. The CDR3 protein is CASSLDSTSTDTQYF. Written as DNA, the CDR3 is TGTGCCAGCAGCTTGGATTCTACTAGCACAGATACGCAGTATTTT.

Notes on this clonotype: Just one base apart from a much larger clone, this may be a read error. The chain combines TRBV10-3 with TRBJ2-5, with D maybe TRBD1 (6 bases). Trimming removed 3 bases from V and 4 bases from J, with 18 bases in between. CDR1 is ENHRY and CDR2 is SYGVKD in the germline V gene. The CDR3 totals 16 residues. The CDR3 region has the DNA TGTGCCATCAGTGAATCGGGCAGGGGCGAGCGAGAGACCCAGTACTTC. Translation: CAISESGRGERETQYF.

Note on this clonotype: The CDR3 carries no conserved terminal phenylalanine or tryptophan, so it likely arises from a read error. The chain joins TRBV3-1 to TRBJ1-1; 9 nucleotides match TRBD1. V was clipped by 7 bases and J by 3 bases; unmatched bases: 6. The CDR3 covers 14 residues. CDR1 and CDR2 from the germline V gene are LGHDT and YNNKEL (reference sequence). The CDR3 DNA reads TGTGCCAGCACCGTACAGGGGGCGGACACTGAAGCTTTCATT. It specifies CASTVQGADTEAFI.

On this clonotype: A much larger clone differs by one base, so this may be a read error. This chain joins TRBV27 and TRBJ1-1; possible D gene TRBD1, 5 bases. Germline V gene data show CDR1 as MNHEY and CDR2 as SMNVEV (reference sequence). Between the trimmed V and J ends, which lost 5 bases and 4 bases, there was a span of 17 bases. The CDR3 runs to 15 residues. CDR3 sequence (DNA): TGTGCCAGCAGTATACTGTGGGGGGGAGGCACTGAAGCTTTCTTT. Translated, it gives CASSILWGGGTEAFF.

The chain is built from TRBV20-1 and TRBJ2-1, with 13 bases identical to TRBD2. The length of the CDR3 is 16 residues. Losses at the gene ends were 4 bases for V and 7 bases for J; bases not matched to a gene: 10. Germline assignment: CDR1 DFQATT and CDR2 SNEGSKA (reference sequence). CDR3 in amino acids: CSATPTLAGGPNEQFF. The CDR3 DNA is TGCAGTGCTACCCCCACACTAGCGGGAGGGCCTAATGAGCAGTTCTTC.

This clonotype came up once. The chain has TRBV7-6 and TRBJ2-3, with 8 bases lining up with TRBD1. Trimming removed 6 bases from V and 4 bases from J; junction bases left unmatched: 9. The CDR3 loop spans 15 amino acids. Germline V lookup: CDR1 SGHVS, CDR2 FNYEAQ. This CDR3 is CASSGGRGRSDTQYF. The CDR3 nucleotides are TGTGCCAGCAGTGGGGGCAGGGGGCGATCAGATACGCAGTATTTT. The full variable domain, in which reference TRBV7-6 and TRBJ2-3 provide the parts outside the CDR3, is GAGVSQSPRYKVTKRGQDVALRCDPISGHVSLYWYRQALGQGPEFLTYFNYEAQQDKSGLPNDRFSAERPEGSISTLTIQRTEQRDSAMYRCASSGGRGRSDTQYFGPGTRLTVL.

This clonotype was counted many times. This chain joins TRBV6-2 or TRBV6-3 and TRBJ2-1; 8 bases are shared with TRBD2. CDR3 size: 16 residues. V was clipped by 6 bases and J by 7 bases; unmatched bases: 14. Germline V lookup: CDR1 MNHEY, CDR2 SVGEGT. The CDR3 spells CASSWTGTRVRNEQFF. CDR3 DNA sequence: TGTGCCAGCAGCTGGACCGGGACTAGAGTTAGGAATGAGCAGTTCTTC.

In the case of this clonotype: Given a much more abundant clone one base away, this may be a read error. The V gene is TRBV6-6, the J gene TRBJ2-7, with D unresolved. CDR3 length: 14 amino acids. Trimming left V 0 bases short and J 3 bases short, with 9 bases between. Germline CDR1 is MNHNY and CDR2 is SVGAGI (reference sequence). CDR3 nucleotide sequence: TGTGCCAGCAGTTACTCGGAAGGTAACTACGAGCAGTACTTC. This sequence encodes CASSYSEGNYEQYF.

The CDR3 DNA reads as TGTGCCAGCAGACTGGACAGGGGCGAGCAGTACTTC. This gives the protein CASRLDRGEQYF. The rearrangement uses TRBV7-2 and TRBJ2-7, with TRBD1 matching 9 bases. The V segment lost 6 bases and the J segment 6 bases; nucleotides outside the gene matches: 3. This CDR3 contains 12 residues. From germline, CDR1 is SGHTA and CDR2 FQGNSA.

A few counts support this clonotype. The chain employs TRBV7-9 and TRBJ1-3, with 8 bases fitting TRBD1. CDR1 SEHNR and CDR2 FQNEAQ come from the germline V gene (reference sequence). The CDR3 has 15 amino acids. After removal of 5 bases from V and 2 bases from J, the junction contained 5 bases not matched to a gene. CDR3: CASSTDRETGNTIYF. The CDR3 bases are TGTGCCAGCAGCACGGACAGGGAGACTGGAAACACCATATATTTT.

This clonotype has at least ten counts. The chain combines TRBV27 with TRBJ2-7; 8 nucleotides line up with TRBD1. The CDR3 totals 13 residues. CDR1 and CDR2 from the germline V gene are MNHEY and SMNVEV (reference sequence). The V segment lost 5 bases and the J segment 6 bases; nucleotides outside the gene matches: 6. For the CDR3, the DNA is TGTGCCAGCAGTCCATTGACAGGGGCCGAGCAGTACTTC. This codes for CASSPLTGAEQYF.

This clonotype has only a few counts. V is TRBV7-9 and J is TRBJ2-3; D possibly corresponds to TRBD1 (5 bases). V was clipped by 5 bases and J by 4 bases, with 10 bases between them. The V gene's germline CDR1 is SEHNR and CDR2 FQNEAQ (reference sequence). CDR3 size: 13 residues. The CDR3 here is CASSRAGPDTQYF. The CDR3 DNA reads as TGTGCCAGCAGCCGCGCAGGGCCAGATACGCAGTATTTT.

The CDR3 sequence is CASSHPTLQETQYF. CDR3 coding DNA: TGTGCCAGCAGTCACCCAACCCTTCAAGAGACCCAGTACTTC. The chain uses TRBV6-5 and TRBJ2-5; D uncertain. In germline, CDR1 is MNHEY, CDR2 SVGAGI. Trimming cost V 5 bases and J 2 bases, with 12 bases left between them. CDR3 length: 14 residues.

Worth noting for this clonotype: Possible read error: a much larger clone is one base away. This chain joins TRBV20-1 and TRBJ2-3; a weak D match, TRBD2 (7 bases). Germline CDR1 DFQATT, CDR2 SNEGSKA (reference sequence). Trimming left V 3 bases short and J 1 base short, with 11 bases between. This CDR3 contains 14 residues. CDR3: CSASRGGGTDTQYF. Here the CDR3 DNA reads TGCAGTGCTAGTCGCGGGGGCGGCACAGATACGCAGTATTTT.

This chain links TRBV20-1 with TRBJ2-2; D may correspond to TRBD1 or TRBD2 (6 bases each). Trimming removed 6 bases at V and 8 bases at J, with 16 bases between. This CDR3 has 13 amino acids. Germline-derived CDR1 and CDR2 are DFQATT and SNEGSKA (reference sequence). The CDR3 reads CSARLGGPGELFF. In nucleotides, the CDR3 is TGCAGTGCGAGACTAGGGGGGCCTGGGGAGCTGTTTTTT.

With regard to this clonotype: The junction and the germline gene differ at one end; a read error may be behind it. The chain recombines TRBV6-2 or TRBV6-3 with TRBJ2-1; a possible D gene is TRBD2 (7 bases). CDR3 length equals 13 residues. Germline V gives CDR1 MNHEY, CDR2 SVGEGT. CDR3 DNA: TGCGCCAGCGGAGGGGGGGACAACAATGAGCAGTTCTTC. As protein: CASGGGDNNEQFF.

This clonotype occurred once. In nucleotides, the CDR3 is TGCGCCAGCAGCTCGATGCGGGGCTCCAGCAATGAGCAGTTCTTC. This encodes CASSSMRGSSNEQFF. The chain joins TRBV5-1 to TRBJ2-1; tentatively, D is TRBD2 (6 bases). CDR3 length: 15 residues. V was shortened by 3 bases and J by 6 bases, with 16 bases between the two germline ends. Germline loops: CDR1 SGHRS, CDR2 YFSETQ.

The rearrangement links TRBV6-1 to TRBJ1-3, with 8 bases fitting TRBD1. CDR3 length equals 18 residues. CDR1 is MNHNS, CDR2 SASEGT, per germline. Germline trimming cut 5 bases from V and 0 bases from J; bases unmatched to any gene: 12. The CDR3 DNA reads as TGTGCCAGCAGTCGTTCCCTGGGACAGGCCCTCTCTGGAAACACCATATATTTT. Protein sequence: CASSRSLGQALSGNTIYF.

This clonotype was observed at least ten times. The chain joins TRBV6-2 or TRBV6-3 to TRBJ2-1, with a tentative D call TRBD2 (6 bases). Germline V gene lookup returns CDR1 MNHEY and CDR2 SVGEGT. The CDR3 is 18 amino acids. Trimming shortened V by 0 bases and J by 5 bases, and 20 bases separated the two germline ends. CDR3 sequence: CASSYSLFMRGKNNEQFF. The CDR3 DNA sequence: TGTGCCAGCAGTTACTCCCTCTTTATGCGGGGAAAAAACAATGAGCAGTTCTTC.